This TCR beta chain was documented in a study of cytomegalovirus exposure and HLA in healthy donors. The V end lost 0 bases, the J end lost 4 bases, and 5 bases lay between the germline ends. Germline V CDR1 and CDR2: SGHRS, YFSETQ. The CDR3 has 13 amino acids. The primer mix had 60 Vbeta and 13 Jbeta primers. Repertoires were generated with immunoSEQ multiplex PCR, while TCRdb's copy carries only in-frame clones and drops some. The sample includes under 200,000 clones, approximately 78% of them seen just once. This TCR was sampled from a girl aged 2-9 years in good health and CMV-seropositive. Input material: PBMCs. The chain couples TRBV5-1 to TRBJ1-5; D is ambiguous. The CDR3 loop reads CASSLALNQPQHF. CDR3 DNA sequence: TGCGCCAGCAGCTTGGCCTTGAATCAGCCCCAGCATTTT.